This T cell receptor beta chain derives from a study of metastatic and nonmetastatic thyroid tumors. None of the patients had undergone any treatment ahead of thyroid surgery. This clone appeared many times. Using MiXCR, TCRdb reanalyzed the PCR reads. Here the sample spans about 25,000 clones, about 20% being singletons. Germline V lookup: CDR1 MNHEY, CDR2 SVGAGI. The CDR3 contains 18 residues. V shed 4 bases, J shed 10 bases, and the junction held 19 bases outside the gene matches. Sequences were obtained from blood. The J gene is TRBJ1-6, the V gene TRBV6-5, with 7 bases identical to TRBD1. The TCR sequence derives from a male donor with papillary thyroid cancer or a benign thyroid nodule (not recorded which). Some clones in this sample may be carry-over from other donors' samples. The CDR3 sequence is CASSSPRGQAYGESPLHF. The CDR3 nucleotides read TGTGCCAGCAGTTCCCCTAGAGGACAGGCCTACGGGGAGTCACCCCTCCACTTT.